The 26 T cell receptor beta chains presented below share a single source sample, sequenced in a study of blood T cell repertoires in COVID-19 (dated by TCRdb to the early 2020s). The receptor library was made with the immunoSEQ multiplex PCR assay. The immuneACCESS repertoire file appears here via TCRdb, limited to in-frame rearrangements. These files lack a portion of the clones; in checked studies, under half of the deficit traces to unresolved V genes, and the cause of the others is not known. This sample is represented by 400,000 or so clones; 70% to 90% of them were singletons. The ten largest clones add up to around 1.5% of the sample. The sample taken for sequencing was peripheral blood. The receptor set was obtained from a middle-aged woman with COVID-19, enrolled during active disease.

The chain links TRBV6-1 to TRBJ2-7; possibly TRBD2 for D (6 bases). The germline CDR1 and CDR2 sequences are MNHNS and SASEGT. The V and J ends lost 8 bases and 5 bases respectively, with 19 bases between them. CDR3 length: 14 amino acids. This CDR3 is CASGRQQKVHEQYF. The CDR3 coding sequence is TGTGCCAGCGGGAGGCAACAGAAGGTACACGAGCAGTACTTC.

J is TRBJ2-7 and V is TRBV7-2; 11 bases fit TRBD2. The CDR3 contains 15 residues. V shed 5 bases, J shed 2 bases, and the junction held 5 bases outside the gene matches. Germline loops: CDR1 SGHTA, CDR2 FQGNSA. CDR3 sequence (DNA): TGTGCCAGCAGCCCGACTAGCGGGGCAACCTACGAGCAGTACTTC. Translation gives CASSPTSGATYEQYF.

In its sample, this clone was seen once. The chain joins TRBV7-2 to TRBJ2-1; TRBD2 matches 12 bases. The CDR3 length is 16 residues. The V and J ends lost 5 bases and 12 bases, in that order; junction bases with no gene match: 14. Germline V CDR1 and CDR2: SGHTA, FQGNSA. CDR3 in amino acids: CASSLNLAGGLQGQFF. Written as DNA, the CDR3 is TGTGCCAGCAGCCTAAACCTAGCGGGAGGGCTTCAGGGGCAGTTCTTC.

The J gene is TRBJ1-1, the V gene TRBV18, with D unclear. This CDR3 is 15 amino acids long. Trimming stripped 1 base from V and 2 bases from J, with 11 bases between. Germline V lookup: CDR1 KGHSH, CDR2 LQKENI. The CDR3 loop is CASSPRGDLNTEAFF. CDR3 bases: TGTGCCAGCTCACCACGAGGAGACCTCAACACTGAAGCTTTCTTT.

The rearrangement uses TRBV9 and TRBJ2-1; D is perhaps TRBD2 (6 bases). The CDR3 spans 16 residues. The V end lost 0 bases, the J end lost 1 base, and 11 bases lay between the germline ends. CDR1 SGDLS and CDR2 YYNGEE come from the germline V gene. CDR3 sequence reads: CASSVGTTTSYNEQFF. Here the CDR3 DNA reads TGTGCCAGCAGCGTAGGGACTACGACTTCCTACAATGAGCAGTTCTTC.

The rearrangement uses TRBV6-5 and TRBJ1-6; the match to TRBD1 covers 8 bases. In germline, CDR1 is MNHEY, CDR2 SVGAGI. The CDR3 covers 15 residues. The trim removed 6 bases at V and 8 bases at J, leaving 9 bases unmatched. CDR3 bases: TGTGCCAGCAGGGGAATTGGACAGGGATATTCACCCCTCCACTTT. As protein: CASRGIGQGYSPLHF.

This clone showed up just once. For the CDR3, the DNA is TGTGCCAGCAGCACCCGCACCATGGGGGCAGGTTACACCGGGGAGCTGTTTTTT. It translates to CASSTRTMGAGYTGELFF. V gene TRBV7-6 combines with J gene TRBJ2-2; a possible D gene is TRBD1 (6 bases). The CDR3 loop spans 18 amino acids. Trimming took 5 bases from V and 3 from J, leaving 22 bases between them. The germline CDR1 and CDR2 sequences are SGHVS and FNYEAQ. Together with reference TRBV7-6 and TRBJ2-2, the CDR3 gives the full variable domain: GAGVSQSPRYKVTKRGQDVALRCDPISGHVSLYWYRQALGQGPEFLTYFNYEAQQDKSGLPNDRFSAERPEGSISTLTIQRTEQRDSAMYRCASSTRTMGAGYTGELFFGEGSRLTVL.

The V call is TRBV27, the J call TRBJ1-6; D call uncertain. V lost 0 bases and J lost 5, with 14 bases in between. CDR3 length: 17 residues. CDR1 is MNHEY and CDR2 is SMNVEV in the germline V gene (reference sequence). The CDR3 DNA follows: TGTGCCAGCAGTTTATCCCGGGCGGGGTTTAATAATTCACCCCTCCACTTT. It yields the protein CASSLSRAGFNNSPLHF.

J is TRBJ1-2 and V is TRBV16; perhaps TRBD1 as D (6 bases). Germline loops: CDR1 KGHSY, CDR2 FQNENV. The V gene lost 2 bases and the J gene lost 8 bases, with 15 bases spanning the gap. This CDR3 has 14 amino acids. This chain's CDR3 is CASSQDRGARGYTF. The DNA for the CDR3 is TGTGCCAGCAGCCAAGATCGGGGGGCAAGGGGCTACACCTTC.

V is TRBV7-2 and J is TRBJ2-2; D ambiguous. V lost 3 bases to trimming and J lost 4 bases, with 9 bases between them. Germline values: CDR1 SGHTA, CDR2 FQGNSA. CDR3 length: 14 amino acids. CDR3 nucleotides: TGTGCCAGCAGCTTCGGTGCGAGCACCGGGGAGCTGTTTTTT. Amino acids: CASSFGASTGELFF.

The chain carries TRBV15 and TRBJ2-5; TRBD2 matches 9 bases. The CDR3 totals 15 residues. CDR1 and CDR2 from the germline V gene are LNHNV and YYDKDF (reference sequence). The V segment lost 5 bases and the J segment 3 bases; nucleotides outside the gene matches: 7. CDR3 sequence (DNA): TGTGCCACCAGCGGTGGGACTAGCACTGAAGAGACCCAGTACTTC. Its translation is CATSGGTSTEETQYF.

This chain joins TRBV6-5 and TRBJ1-5, with unresolved D. Trimming took off 5 bases at V and 5 bases at J, with 16 bases between the two ends. This CDR3 spans 15 amino acids. Germline values: CDR1 MNHEY, CDR2 SVGAGI. The DNA of the CDR3 is TGTGCCAGCAGTCGGGAAGCGTCGCGGGATCAGCCCCAGCATTTT. It yields the protein CASSREASRDQPQHF.

V gene TRBV7-2 combines with J gene TRBJ1-6; TRBD1 agrees at 9 bases. The V gene's germline CDR1 is SGHTA and CDR2 FQGNSA. V shed 1 base, J shed 9 bases, and the junction held 1 base outside the gene matches. The CDR3 length is 14 residues. The CDR3: CASSLGDRVSPLHF. CDR3 bases: TGTGCCAGCAGCTTAGGGGACAGGGTTTCACCCCTCCACTTT.

J is TRBJ1-5 and V is TRBV7-2; possibly TRBD1 for D (6 bases). V lost 5 bases and J lost 4, with 12 bases in between. CDR1 SGHTA and CDR2 FQGNSA come from the germline V gene. The CDR3 is made up of 14 amino acids. The CDR3 region is CASSLTGLNQPQHF. The CDR3 DNA reads TGTGCCAGCAGCCTCACAGGGTTAAATCAGCCCCAGCATTTT.

CDR3 DNA sequence: TGTGCCATCAGTGATAGCGGGAGTCGTCAGAATGAGCAGTTCTTC. Encoded protein: CAISDSGSRQNEQFF. This chain uses TRBV10-3 with TRBJ2-1, with TRBD2 matching 9 bases. There are 15 residues in the CDR3. CDR1 ENHRY and CDR2 SYGVKD come from the germline V gene. Trimming took 3 bases from V and 7 from J; bases not matched to a gene: 7.

This chain uses TRBV19 with TRBJ2-3, with D possibly TRBD2 on 6 matching bases. Trimming cost V 0 bases and J 2 bases, with 9 bases left between them. CDR1 and CDR2 (germline): LNHDA, SQIVND (reference sequence). This CDR3 has 15 amino acids. CDR3 in amino acids: CASSIDRGFTDTQYF. Written as DNA, the CDR3 is TGTGCCAGTAGTATAGATCGGGGGTTCACAGATACGCAGTATTTT.

The chain joins TRBV19 to TRBJ1-4; D unresolved. Germline CDR1 reads LNHDA; CDR2 reads SQIVND (reference sequence). This CDR3 spans 14 amino acids. Trimming left V 5 bases short and J 5 bases short, with 12 bases between. CDR3 coding DNA: TGTGCCAGTAGTGTCGGGTTGAGGAATGAAAAACTGTTTTTT. Translating it yields CASSVGLRNEKLFF.

CDR3 residues: CASSQEGQILYNEQFF. Here the CDR3 DNA reads TGCGCCAGCAGCCAAGAGGGACAGATCCTCTACAATGAGCAGTTCTTC. V and J are TRBV4-3 and TRBJ2-1; 7 bases are shared with TRBD1. The CDR3 covers 16 residues. Germline V lookup: CDR1 LGHNA, CDR2 YSLEER. Trimming at V came to 0 bases and at J to 3 bases, leaving 5 bases not matched to a gene.

The chain joins TRBV6-2 or TRBV6-3 to TRBJ1-2; tentatively, D is TRBD1 (6 bases). V was pared by 5 bases and J by 7 bases, with 14 bases between. Germline V CDR1 and CDR2: MNHEY, SVGEGT. CDR3 length equals 13 residues. CDR3 protein: CASSLFPRGGYTF. CDR3 sequence (DNA): TGTGCCAGCAGTCTGTTCCCCAGGGGTGGCTACACCTTC.

The V call is TRBV7-8, the J call TRBJ1-1; TRBD1 aligns across 9 bases. The CDR3 spans 15 residues. Germline V CDR1 and CDR2: SGHVS, FQNEAQ. With V trimmed by 5 bases and J by 5 bases, 9 bases remained unmatched. The CDR3 DNA reads as TGTGCCAGCAGCGATCCAACAGGGGGCGATACTGAAGCTTTCTTT. Its protein product is CASSDPTGGDTEAFF. Combining the CDR3 with reference TRBV7-8 and TRBJ1-1 gives the whole variable domain GAGVSQSPRYKVAKRGQDVALRCDPISGHVSLFWYQQALGQGPEFLTYFQNEAQLDKSGLPSDRFFAERPEGSVSTLKIQRTQQEDSAVYLCASSDPTGGDTEAFFGQGTRLTVV.

The chain links TRBV14 to TRBJ2-1; D remains unclear. V lost 1 base to trimming and J lost 9 bases, with 7 bases between them. The germline CDR1 and CDR2 sequences are SGHDN and FVKESK. The CDR3 totals 12 residues. The CDR3 region is CASSQAFGEQFF. The CDR3 coding sequence is TGTGCCAGCAGCCAAGCGTTCGGTGAGCAGTTCTTC.

Only one count was recorded for this clone. The chain recombines TRBV5-5 with TRBJ1-1; the D is unclear. Trimming removed 4 bases from V and 2 bases from J, with 15 bases in between. The CDR3 spans 15 residues. From germline, CDR1 is SGHKS and CDR2 YYEKEE (reference sequence). This CDR3 is CASSGLRGINTEAFF. The CDR3 region has the DNA TGTGCCAGCAGCGGATTACGCGGGATTAACACTGAAGCTTTCTTT.

This clone was counted once. This rearrangement joins TRBV3-1 (or the pseudogene TRBV3-2) to TRBJ1-5, with 10 positions matching TRBD1. CDR1 is LGHDT, CDR2 YNNKEL, per germline (reference sequence). V dropped 1 base and J dropped 4; count of bases not matched to a gene: 1. The CDR3 consists of 15 residues. CDR3 loop: CASSQAGQGNQPQHF. The CDR3, as DNA: TGTGCCAGCAGCCAAGCGGGACAGGGGAATCAGCCCCAGCATTTT.

This clone was observed a single time. V usage is TRBV5-1 and J usage is TRBJ2-7; 13 nucleotides line up with TRBD2. The V and J ends lost 4 bases and 5 bases, in that order; junction bases with no gene match: 9. The CDR3 has 16 residues. The germline V gene encodes CDR1 SGHRS and CDR2 YFSETQ. The CDR3 nucleotides are TGCGCCAGCAGCGTGGGAGGACTAGCGGGAGTTCACGAGCAGTACTTC. This encodes CASSVGGLAGVHEQYF.

V usage is TRBV4-2 and J usage is TRBJ2-7, with D perhaps matching TRBD2 (6 bases). The CDR3 is 15 amino acids. Per the germline V gene, CDR1 is LGHNA and CDR2 is YNFKEQ. The V and J ends lost 11 bases and 6 bases respectively, with 26 bases between them. CDR3 nucleotide sequence: TGTGCCGGCAAAACAGGCGGGACGGGCGGAGTCGAGCAGTACTTC. Translating it yields CAGKTGGTGGVEQYF.

The V call is TRBV28, the J call TRBJ1-1; 11 bases align to TRBD1. CDR1 is MDHEN, CDR2 SYDVKM, per germline. The CDR3 runs to 13 residues. J gave up 10 bases and V 7 bases, and 8 bases lay outside the gene matches. The DNA for the CDR3 is TGTGCCAGCATCCAGGACAGGGGGCGGGTAGCTTTCTTT. Amino acid sequence: CASIQDRGRVAFF.